This T cell receptor beta chain was obtained from a study of blood T cell repertoires in COVID-19. This clone turned up a few times. CDR1 SGHNT and CDR2 YENEEA come from the germline V gene. The CDR3 spans 16 residues. Trimming at V came to 3 bases and at J to 5 bases, leaving 9 bases not matched to a gene. Measured with immunoSEQ multiplex PCR; TCRdb has only the in-frame clones, and not every one. The sample lists 300,000 to 400,000 clones, approximately 91% seen once, with roughly 3.6% in the top ten. Sequencing was carried out using PBMCs or T cells enriched from blood (not recorded which). This chain connects TRBV11-3 to TRBJ2-2; 7 nucleotides match TRBD2. This receptor was taken from a woman aged 30 to 39 who had been exposed to COVID-19. CDR3 in amino acids: CASSFSSSGGTGELFF. The CDR3 DNA is TGTGCCAGCAGCTTTTCGTCCTCCGGGGGGACCGGGGAGCTGTTTTTT. Full variable domain (missing parts from reference TRBV11-3 and TRBJ2-2): EAGVVQSPRYKIIEKKQPVAFWCNPISGHNTLYWYLQNLGQGPELLIRYENEEAVDDSQLPKDRFSAERLKGVDSTLKIQPAELGDSAVYLCASSFSSSGGTGELFFGEGSRLTVL.